This T cell receptor (beta chain) was captured in a study of blood T cells in healthy people across ages. Overall study findings and caveats: The fall in TCR beta diversity per million T cells was roughly linear with age.

With respect to this clonotype: The antigen is undetermined.

The CDR3 spans 15 residues. Germline V lookup: CDR1 LGHNA, CDR2 YNFKEQ. The germline V and J ends were trimmed by 1 base and 5 bases, with 14 bases remaining between them. Together with a sample-barcoded 5' primer, a J-beta primer mix was included in a second PCR lasting roughly 6 to 12 cycles. All cDNA molecules were each tagged by a template-switch adaptor with 12 random nucleotides. Each CDR3 protein gets one entry after TCRdb re-called the 5' RACE reads with MiXCR. The table lists 750,000 to 950,000 distinct CDR3 sequences, about 26% of them singletons, with 2.5% to 3.5% in the top ten. The same sample was also studied in work on T cells of mothers and their children.

The rearrangement uses TRBV4-2 and TRBJ2-5, with D unclear. This sequence was found in a boy between 10 and 17 years old in good health. Sequenced input: blood. CDR3 protein: CASSQVPNPWETQYF. The CDR3 bases are TGTGCCAGCAGCCAAGTCCCAAATCCGTGGGAGACCCAGTACTTC.